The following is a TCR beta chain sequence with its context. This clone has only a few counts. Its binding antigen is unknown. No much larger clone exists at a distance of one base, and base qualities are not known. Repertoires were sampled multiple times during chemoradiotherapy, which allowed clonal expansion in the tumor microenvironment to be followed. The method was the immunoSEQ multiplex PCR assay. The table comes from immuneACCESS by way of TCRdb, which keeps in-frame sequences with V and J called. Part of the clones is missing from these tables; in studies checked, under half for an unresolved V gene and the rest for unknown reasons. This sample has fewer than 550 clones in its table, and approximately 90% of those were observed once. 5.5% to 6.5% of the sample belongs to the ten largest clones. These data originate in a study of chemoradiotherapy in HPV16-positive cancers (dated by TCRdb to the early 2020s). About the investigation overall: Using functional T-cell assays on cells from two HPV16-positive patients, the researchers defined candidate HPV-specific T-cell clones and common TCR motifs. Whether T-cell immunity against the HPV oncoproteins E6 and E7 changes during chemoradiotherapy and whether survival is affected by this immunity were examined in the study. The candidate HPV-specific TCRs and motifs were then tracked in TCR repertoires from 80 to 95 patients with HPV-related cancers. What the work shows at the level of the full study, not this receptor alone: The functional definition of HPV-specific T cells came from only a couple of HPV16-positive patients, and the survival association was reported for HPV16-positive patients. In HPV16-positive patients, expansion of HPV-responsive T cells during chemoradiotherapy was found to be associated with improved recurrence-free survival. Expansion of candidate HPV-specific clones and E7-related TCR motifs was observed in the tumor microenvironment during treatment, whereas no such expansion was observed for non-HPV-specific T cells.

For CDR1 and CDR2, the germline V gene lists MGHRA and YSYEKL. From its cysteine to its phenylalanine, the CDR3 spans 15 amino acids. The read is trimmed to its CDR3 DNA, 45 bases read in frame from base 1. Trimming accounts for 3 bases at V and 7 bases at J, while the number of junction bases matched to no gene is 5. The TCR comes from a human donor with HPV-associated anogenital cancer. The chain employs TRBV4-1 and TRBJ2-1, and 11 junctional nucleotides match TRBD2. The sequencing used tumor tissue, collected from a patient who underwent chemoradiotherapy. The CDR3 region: CASSQLAGGGNEQFF. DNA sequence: TGCGCCAGCAGCCAGTTAGCGGGAGGGGGGAATGAGCAGTTCTTC.